This T cell receptor (beta chain) was recovered during a study of blood T cell repertoires in COVID-19. Germline assignment: CDR1 LNHNV and CDR2 YYDKDF (reference sequence). Trimming removed 3 bases from V and 3 bases from J; junction bases left unmatched: 7. The CDR3 runs to 16 residues. In the original processing: Estimates of nucleated cell counts were drawn from the amplification of reference gene primers. This table comes from immunoSEQ multiplex PCR, and its TCRdb copy is limited to in-frame clones, with some not included. The DNA gave D and trimming, while V, J and clone size come from that table. The sample holds fewer than 250,000 clones; around four fifths are singletons and the top ten take about 2.7%. At least ten counts were recorded for this clone.

The material sequenced was peripheral blood. The chain recombines TRBV15 with TRBJ1-5; 8 bases line up with TRBD1. This receptor was obtained from a woman aged 40 to 49 with active or convalescent COVID-19. CDR3 in DNA: TGTGCCACCAGCAGGCCCGGGACAGGCTTCAATCAGCCCCAGCATTTT. It translates to CATSRPGTGFNQPQHF.